The 20 T cell receptor beta chains below come from one sample, sequenced in a study of early stage breast cancer tumors. TCRdb keeps only in-frame clones here, not all; method: immunoSEQ multiplex PCR. The table has about 1,600 clones, 70% to 80% seen once. The sequencing input was normal breast tissue next to the tumor. The source of these receptors is a person between 65 and 79 years old with breast cancer.

V and J are TRBV5-4 and TRBJ2-7, with 9 bases lining up with TRBD1. CDR3 length equals 15 residues. Trimming at V came to 4 bases and at J to 2 bases, leaving 7 bases not matched to a gene. Germline V CDR1 and CDR2: SGHNT, YYREEE (reference sequence). The CDR3 here is CASSQRTGAAYEQYF. The CDR3, as DNA: TGTGCCAGCAGCCAAAGGACAGGGGCGGCCTACGAGCAGTACTTC.

The CDR3 loop reads CASSYQGWETQYF. The CDR3 DNA follows: TGTGCCAGCAGTTACCAGGGGTGGGAGACCCAGTACTTC. V is TRBV6-8 and J is TRBJ2-5, with TRBD1 as a possible D gene (6 bases). With 2 bases removed from V and 5 bases from J, the gap between germline ends came to 9 bases. CDR3 size: 13 residues. Germline V lookup: CDR1 MNHGY, CDR2 SAAAGT.

V usage is TRBV4-2 and J usage is TRBJ1-2, with 7 bases fitting TRBD1. Germline V gene sequence: CDR1 LGHNA, CDR2 YNFKEQ. The V segment lost 2 bases and the J segment 2 bases; nucleotides outside the gene matches: 8. This CDR3 spans 16 amino acids. The DNA for the CDR3 is TGTGCCAGCAGCCAAAGCACACAGGGGCGGAACTATGGCTACACCTTC. Its protein is CASSQSTQGRNYGYTF.

The chain employs TRBV29-1 and TRBJ2-7, with D tentatively TRBD2 (7 bases). V gave up 3 bases and J gave up 4 bases, with 13 bases separating them. Germline CDR1 reads SQVTM; CDR2 reads ANQGSEA. The CDR3 length is 13 residues. This chain's CDR3 is CSVDEGGRYEQYF. The CDR3 coding sequence is TGCAGCGTTGATGAGGGGGGGCGGTACGAGCAGTACTTC.

CDR3 sequence reads: CASSQDLAGARTDTQYF. The CDR3 region has the DNA TGTGCCAGCAGCCAAGATCTCGCGGGGGCCCGCACAGATACGCAGTATTTT. This chain joins TRBV14 and TRBJ2-3, with D possibly matching TRBD2 (7 bases). Trimming removed 0 bases from V and 1 base from J, with 14 bases in between. Germline-derived CDR1 and CDR2 are SGHDN and FVKESK. This CDR3 is built from 17 residues. Combining the CDR3 with reference TRBV14 and TRBJ2-3 gives the whole variable domain EAGVTQFPSHSVIEKGQTVTLRCDPISGHDNLYWYRRVMGKEIKFLLHFVKESKQDESGMPNNRFLAERTGGTYSTLKVQPAELEDSGVYFCASSQDLAGARTDTQYFGPGTRLTVL.

This chain uses TRBV15 with TRBJ1-2; D gene uncertain. V was cut by 0 bases and J by 8 bases, with 10 bases left in between. In germline, CDR1 is LNHNV, CDR2 YYDKDF (reference sequence). This CDR3 spans 13 amino acids. CDR3 region: CATSRDLAQGYTF. The CDR3 DNA reads TGTGCCACCAGCAGAGACCTCGCACAAGGCTACACCTTC.

The chain's CDR3 is CASSLSGGPLEQYF. CDR3 nucleotide sequence: TGTGCCAGCAGCTTGAGCGGGGGCCCCCTCGAGCAGTACTTC. The chain employs TRBV5-5 and TRBJ2-7, with 8 bases aligning to TRBD2. The CDR3 is 14 residues long. In germline, CDR1 is SGHKS, CDR2 YYEKEE (reference sequence). V lost 1 base, J lost 6 bases, and 6 bases stayed unmatched.

This clone occurred a few times. V and J are TRBV19 and TRBJ1-1, with TRBD1 as a possible D gene (5 bases). The germline CDR1 and CDR2 sequences are LNHDA and SQIVND (reference sequence). This CDR3 is built from 14 residues. V was trimmed by 4 bases and J by 4 bases, leaving 13 bases between them. The CDR3 loop reads CASSNPGGGTEAFF. CDR3 bases: TGTGCCAGTAGTAACCCCGGGGGTGGCACTGAAGCTTTCTTT.

The gene calls are TRBV5-5 and TRBJ2-7; possibly TRBD1 for D (5 bases). V was pared by 2 bases and J by 4 bases, with 10 bases between. The CDR3 sequence is 13 residues long. Germline V lookup: CDR1 SGHKS, CDR2 YYEKEE (reference sequence). CDR3: CASSFGRDYEQYF. The CDR3 DNA reads TGTGCCAGCAGCTTCGGCAGGGATTACGAGCAGTACTTC.

The V and J genes are TRBV7-3 and TRBJ2-2; 9 nucleotides line up with TRBD2. Germline lookup yields CDR1 SGHTA and CDR2 FQGTGA. V lost 4 bases, J lost 6 bases, and 9 bases stayed unmatched. The CDR3 totals 16 residues. The CDR3 loop reads CASSSASGAYAGELFF. The CDR3, as DNA: TGTGCCAGCAGCTCCGCTAGCGGGGCCTATGCCGGGGAGCTGTTTTTT.

This clone came up a few times. This chain connects TRBV4-2 to TRBJ2-7, with 11 bases lining up with TRBD1. The ends lost 1 base at V and 5 bases at J; junction bases unmatched: 7. This CDR3 region has 16 residues. Germline V gene sequence: CDR1 LGHNA, CDR2 YNFKEQ. DNA of the CDR3: TGTGCCAGCAGCCAAGGAGCGGGACAGGGGGTCAACGAGCAGTACTTC. It encodes CASSQGAGQGVNEQYF.

The rearrangement uses TRBV10-3 and TRBJ1-2; D possibly corresponds to TRBD1 (5 bases). CDR3 length: 13 amino acids. The germline V gene encodes CDR1 ENHRY and CDR2 SYGVKD. The V end was cut by 8 bases, the J end by 4 bases, with 14 bases between. The CDR3 coding sequence is TGTGCCATCGGCCAGGGCCAGGGCTATGGCTACACCTTC. Translation gives CAIGQGQGYGYTF.

This chain links TRBV7-9 with TRBJ2-5; 7 bases map to TRBD2. After removal of 5 bases from V and 5 bases from J, the junction contained 8 bases not matched to a gene. Germline lookup yields CDR1 SEHNR and CDR2 FQNEAQ (reference sequence). The CDR3 spans 14 residues. The DNA of the CDR3 is TGTGCCAGCAGCCCCGGCAGCGGGGTTGAGACCCAGTACTTC. Protein sequence: CASSPGSGVETQYF.

This clone was observed a single time. The chain uses TRBV29-1 and TRBJ2-1; 9 bases line up with TRBD2. Trimming took 7 bases from V and 0 from J; bases not matched to a gene: 4. The CDR3 consists of 14 residues. CDR1 is SQVTM, CDR2 ANQGSEA, per germline. CDR3 coding DNA: TGCAGCGGGGTAGCGGGGGCCTCCTACAATGAGCAGTTCTTC. Amino acid sequence: CSGVAGASYNEQFF.

The rearrangement uses TRBV25-1 and TRBJ2-1; TRBD1 matches 9 bases. The CDR3 length is 14 residues. Germline assignment: CDR1 MGHDK and CDR2 SYGVNS. V shed 3 bases, J shed 7 bases, and the junction held 4 bases outside the gene matches. CDR3 residues: CASSDPGTGNEQFF. The CDR3 coding sequence is TGTGCCAGCAGTGACCCCGGGACAGGGAATGAGCAGTTCTTC.

This chain joins TRBV29-1 and TRBJ2-1; TRBD1 matches at 11 bases. V lost 8 bases, J lost 7 bases, and 10 bases stayed unmatched. The CDR3 is made up of 14 amino acids. The germline gives CDR1 SQVTM, CDR2 ANQGSEA. The CDR3 nucleotides are TGCAGCACGCCGGGACAGGGGGAGTTGAATGAGCAGTTCTTC. Its translation is CSTPGQGELNEQFF.

The chain employs TRBV6-5 and TRBJ1-2; 7 bases are shared with TRBD1. This CDR3 is 12 amino acids long. Unmatched junction bases numbered 3, after V lost 6 bases and J lost 5 bases. CDR1 and CDR2 from the germline V gene are MNHEY and SVGAGI. The DNA for the CDR3 is TGTGCCAGCAGAGGACAGGAATATGGCTACACCTTC. The encoded protein is CASRGQEYGYTF.

The chain combines TRBV6-5 with TRBJ2-5; no firm D call. V was trimmed by 4 bases and J by 1 base, leaving 13 bases between them. Germline CDR1 MNHEY, CDR2 SVGAGI. This CDR3 region has 15 residues. CDR3 region: CASSSPYSLQETQYF. The CDR3 coding sequence is TGTGCCAGCAGTTCCCCTTACAGCCTCCAAGAGACCCAGTACTTC.

This clone was seen just once. The chain couples TRBV5-1 to TRBJ1-1; D is possibly TRBD1 (6 bases). V lost 2 bases and J lost 5, with 13 bases in between. This CDR3 spans 14 amino acids. Germline V gene sequence: CDR1 SGHRS, CDR2 YFSETQ. The CDR3 here is CASSFGGARTEAFF. In DNA, the CDR3 is TGCGCCAGCAGCTTTGGGGGGGCGCGAACTGAAGCTTTCTTT.

The rearrangement uses TRBV28 and TRBJ2-3; D perhaps matches TRBD2 (6 bases). The CDR3 length is 15 residues. Germline V gene data show CDR1 as MDHEN and CDR2 as SYDVKM. V was clipped by 3 bases and J by 0 bases, with 10 bases between them. This chain's CDR3 is CASSLAGSSTDTQYF. The CDR3 DNA follows: TGTGCCAGCAGTTTGGCGGGGTCTAGCACAGATACGCAGTATTTT.